This TCR beta chain was sequenced for a study of T cell changes during pregnancy in multiple sclerosis. Libraries were prepared by immunoSEQ multiplex PCR; TCRdb keeps only in-frame clonotypes and omits some of them. This table holds roughly 38,000 clones, roughly 91% found once. Germline V gene sequence: CDR1 MNHEY, CDR2 SVGAGI. V lost 0 bases and J 2 bases, leaving 13 bases between the germline ends. The CDR3 covers 16 residues. This clone was counted once. This receptor was taken from a female donor with multiple sclerosis, enrolled in a pregnancy study. The V gene is TRBV6-5, the J gene TRBJ2-5, with D perhaps matching TRBD1 (5 bases). The specimen was CD4+ T cells from peripheral blood mononuclear cells, collected in the third trimester of pregnancy. In DNA, the CDR3 is TGTGCCAGCAGTTACTCAAACAGGTTTGGACAAGAGACCCAGTACTTC. Translated: CASSYSNRFGQETQYF.